This T cell receptor beta chain appears in the sequencing data of a study of shared clonotypes between healthy human individuals (dated by TCRdb to the early 2020s). Regarding the study in general: The cohort included a few men and two women between 18 and 49 years of age. Per donor, three plates each were used for CD4 naive and CD4 memory, two for CD8 naive, and one for CD8 memory. The study deeply sequenced blood TCR repertoires of five healthy adults to estimate repertoire size and the extent of clonotype sharing between individuals. Different laboratories and diverse techniques were used to prepare libraries and sequence TCR repertoires, to increase sequencing depth and limit assay-specific biases. Between about 0.8 and 8.9 billion PBMCs per donor were obtained by leukapheresis. Results and caveats for the whole study, not just this receptor: Only blood was sampled, and tissue TCR repertoires likely differ from those in blood. Higher generation probabilities were observed for clonotypes shared by all four sorted-subset donors than for non-shared clonotypes. The small number of donors limited the genetic and exposure-history diversity represented. Rarefaction of sorted-subset datasets indicated incomplete sequencing despite the large sequencing depth. Across a few donors, approximately 4.9% of naive CD4, 3% to 3.5% of naive CD8, about 2.3% of memory CD4, and 0.4% to 0.45% of memory CD8 clonotypes were shared. Naive subsets generally had larger estimated clonotype richness than memory subsets. Pairwise subsampling led to the expectation that sequencing depth would affect the degree of clonotype sharing among donors.

CD8 naive samples consisted of CD45RO-negative cells that were positively selected for CCR7, yielding a CD45RA+CCR7+ population without TemRA cells. The donors were healthy, HIV-negative adults with no recently reported acute infections or vaccinations. Only Caucasian adults living in Nashville, Tennessee, USA were represented among the donors. Blood was collected by leukapheresis, and PBMCs were isolated by Ficoll-Histopaque density gradient centrifugation and then cryopreserved in liquid nitrogen vapor phase. Analytical flow cytometry was used to check the purity and quantity of each magnetically sorted T cell population. From each sorted fraction, genomic DNA was isolated and quantified by UV absorbance on a Nanodrop 2000c. Using the deep immunoSEQ assay, TCR CDR3 regions were amplified from genomic DNA by multiplex PCR. Extracted genomic DNA from each cell subset was spread evenly across all wells of several immunoSEQ 96-well plates, with each plate serving as a replicate. For sorted subsets, around 200 ng genomic DNA, equal to 30,000 to 35,000 T cell genomes, was loaded into each replicate PCR. The purified libraries were quantified using a Qubit 3.0 fluorometer, sized with a Bioanalyzer 2100, and then quantified again using the KAPA Library Quantification kit. Every immunoSEQ 96-well plate was sequenced on a dedicated single-read 150-cycle Illumina NextSeq 550 flow cell. Under the source paper's analysis protocol: Because the immunoSEQ output included only junctional sequences and no quality scores, the filtering could not be the same as the filtering used for full-length reads. Sequences were annotated with PyIR, a Python wrapper for IgBLAST v1.9, using IMGT germline references to assign V/J genes and CDR3. Reads were filtered out if the reads had weak V/J assignments (E-value above 1e-6), no CDR3, stop codons, out-of-frame junctions, or ambiguous translated residues. A V3J clonotype was defined by an identical inferred V gene, J gene, and CDR3 amino acid sequence. To compute the percentage overlap between repertoires, the number of shared unique clonotypes was divided by the size of the smaller repertoire. Richness of each repertoire was evaluated using RTK rarefaction, the Chao1 estimator, and Recon v2.1 estimates of unobserved clonotypes. Generation probabilities for all TCRbeta clonotypes obtained by the gDNA method from four donors were computed using OLGA. In TCRdb, the immuneACCESS table is reduced to in-frame sequences with V and J assigned. These tables do not hold every clone; where another copy was compared, an unresolved V gene accounts for under half, and the others remain unexplained. D and trimming were read from the DNA, whereas the V and J calls and clone size are those reported in that table. Within this sample are more than 2 million clones, with roughly 95% of them counted one time only. The biggest ten clones account for approximately 1.7% of the sample.

Worth noting for this clone: Its antigen has not been determined. There are no base qualities to consult, and no much larger clone falls within one base.

This clonotype was sampled from a young man in good health. Some clones in this sample may be carry-over from other donors' samples. Source material: naive CD8+ T cells from PBMCs. This specimen's cell subset or site label, per the study, means: CD45RA+CCR7+.

The CDR3 region reads CASTLSGTGYNEQFF. The DNA reads TGTGCCAGCACCCTTAGCGGGACCGGCTACAATGAGCAGTTCTTC. The chain is encoded by TRBV6-5 joined to TRBJ2-1, with 8 bases matching TRBD2. Germline trimming amounts to 7 bases on V and 3 bases on J, with 8 as the count of junction bases outside the gene matches. The CDR3 starts with the cysteine, ends with the phenylalanine, and has 15 residues. The retained sequence is limited to the CDR3, 45 bases, with the frame set at the first base. According to the germline V gene, CDR1 reads MNHEY and CDR2 reads SVGAGI.